Described below is a single TCR beta chain sequence and its context. What it binds is unknown. The data were taken from a study of PD-1 blockade in mismatch repair-deficient tumors. Study at large: Enrolled about 2013-2017, patients had progressing, pretreated mismatch repair-deficient cancers of 12 types. Broader study findings: After pembrolizumab, tumor-resident clones rose rapidly, then generally contracted before radiologic responses.

TCRdb's table, derived via immunoSEQ multiplex PCR, lists solely in-frame clones and lacks some. The sample holds over 30,000 clones; 80% are singletons and the top ten take 3% to 3.5%. CDR3 length equals 15 residues. V shed 3 bases and J shed 8 bases, with 22 bases lying between them. The V gene's germline CDR1 is GTSNPN and CDR2 SVGIG (reference sequence). Material: PBMCs, obtained approximately 6 weeks after starting pembrolizumab. This sequence originates from an adult with mismatch repair-deficient cancer. V and J are TRBV30 and TRBJ1-2; maybe TRBD1 (6 bases). DNA of the CDR3: TGTGCCTGGAGCGCGACGGGACACGGGGGGGAAGGCTACACCTTC. Encoded protein: CAWSATGHGGEGYTF.